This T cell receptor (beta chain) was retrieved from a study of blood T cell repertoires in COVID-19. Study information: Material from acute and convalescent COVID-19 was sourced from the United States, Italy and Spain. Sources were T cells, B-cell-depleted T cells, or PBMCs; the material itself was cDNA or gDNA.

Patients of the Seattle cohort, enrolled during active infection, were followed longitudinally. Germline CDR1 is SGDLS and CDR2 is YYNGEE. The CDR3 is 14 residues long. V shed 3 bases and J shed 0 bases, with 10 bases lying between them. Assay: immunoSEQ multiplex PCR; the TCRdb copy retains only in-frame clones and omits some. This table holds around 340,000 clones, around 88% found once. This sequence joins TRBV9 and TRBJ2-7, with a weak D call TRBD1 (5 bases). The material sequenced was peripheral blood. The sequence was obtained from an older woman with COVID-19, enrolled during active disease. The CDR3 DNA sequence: TGTGCCAGCAGCGACGACAGTGCCTCCTACGAGCAGTACTTC. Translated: CASSDDSASYEQYF.